Reported below is one T cell receptor (beta chain). The V gene end was trimmed by 1 base and the J gene end by 5 bases; junction bases not matched to a gene: 8. Germline V gene sequence: CDR1 SGHTA, CDR2 FQGTGA. The CDR3 spans 16 residues. The source of the sample is a study of T cell changes during pregnancy in multiple sclerosis. Profiling relied on immunoSEQ multiplex PCR, and the TCRdb table lists in-frame clones only, not all of them. The sample records about 57,000 clones, 80% to 95% being singletons. The clonotype comes from a female donor in good health, enrolled as a control in a pregnancy study. V usage is TRBV7-3 and J usage is TRBJ2-7; the match to TRBD2 covers 10 bases. The sequences come from peripheral blood, collected after pregnancy. CDR3 protein: CASSLNPAGGPNEQYF. As DNA, the CDR3 is TGTGCCAGCAGCTTAAATCCAGCGGGAGGGCCTAACGAGCAGTACTTC.